These T cell receptor beta chains were read from a single sample in a study of T-cell memory formation after mild COVID-19. TCRdb processed the 5' RACE reads anew with MiXCR; each CDR3 protein has one entry. The table has about 29,000 distinct CDR3 sequences, about 16% seen once. Sequencing input: PBMCs or a T cell subset sorted from them (not recorded which). The receptors stem from an adult who had mild COVID-19 (a few samples of this study predate the infection). Cell type and time point are not known. Each CDR3 is given with its conserved first and last residue. Fields, in order: CDR3 length, V gene, D gene, J gene, CDR3 protein. A D gene is named only where the DNA matches it firmly.

len: 12
v_gene: TRBV27
d_gene: NA
j_gene: TRBJ1-1
CDR3aa: CASSSWGTEAFF

len: 13
v_gene: TRBV12-3/TRBV12-4
d_gene: TRBD2
j_gene: TRBJ2-1
CDR3aa: CASTPGGSNEQFF

len: 15
v_gene: TRBV20-1
d_gene: NA
j_gene: TRBJ2-7
CDR3aa: CSAISQSTFSYEQYF

len: 13
v_gene: TRBV5-4
d_gene: TRBD2
j_gene: TRBJ2-7
CDR3aa: CAVPGLAGDEQYF

len: 12
v_gene: TRBV4-3
d_gene: NA
j_gene: TRBJ1-2
CDR3aa: CASSQAGFGYTF

len: 13
v_gene: TRBV18
d_gene: NA
j_gene: TRBJ2-1
CDR3aa: CASSPLGRDEQFF

len: 14
v_gene: TRBV5-1
d_gene: NA
j_gene: TRBJ2-3
CDR3aa: CASSLEGRADTQYF

len: 13
v_gene: TRBV12-3/TRBV12-4
d_gene: NA
j_gene: TRBJ2-3
CDR3aa: CATGRQGPDMQYF

len: 14
v_gene: TRBV6-5
d_gene: NA
j_gene: TRBJ1-2
CDR3aa: CASSNDRTNYGYTF

len: 12
v_gene: TRBV18
d_gene: NA
j_gene: TRBJ2-2
CDR3aa: CASSINTGELFF

len: 16
v_gene: TRBV12-3/TRBV12-4
d_gene: TRBD2
j_gene: TRBJ2-3
CDR3aa: CASSPRLAGASDTQYF

len: 12
v_gene: TRBV19
d_gene: NA
j_gene: TRBJ1-1
CDR3aa: CASSIGRAGVFF

len: 13
v_gene: TRBV7-2
d_gene: NA
j_gene: TRBJ2-7
CDR3aa: CASSPTLPYEQYF

len: 12
v_gene: TRBV29-1
d_gene: NA
j_gene: TRBJ1-1
CDR3aa: CSVATEDTEAFF

len: 15
v_gene: TRBV11-1
d_gene: NA
j_gene: TRBJ1-1
CDR3aa: CASSLRRAGDTEAFF

len: 12
v_gene: TRBV18
d_gene: NA
j_gene: TRBJ2-5
CDR3aa: CASSPTQETQYF

len: 16
v_gene: TRBV5-1
d_gene: NA
j_gene: TRBJ2-6
CDR3aa: CASSPQLNSGANVLTF

len: 20
v_gene: TRBV7-9
d_gene: TRBD1
j_gene: TRBJ2-2
CDR3aa: CASSFPDRGSKKANTGELFF

len: 15
v_gene: TRBV12-3/TRBV12-4
d_gene: TRBD1
j_gene: TRBJ1-2
CDR3aa: CASSLGTGPLGGYTF

len: 16
v_gene: TRBV20-1
d_gene: TRBD2
j_gene: TRBJ2-2
CDR3aa: CSASPAGARGVGELFF

len: 13
v_gene: TRBV12-3/TRBV12-4
d_gene: NA
j_gene: TRBJ1-1
CDR3aa: CASRFQGNTEAFF

len: 13
v_gene: TRBV7-8
d_gene: TRBD2
j_gene: TRBJ2-7
CDR3aa: CASSPGGGYEQYF

len: 15
v_gene: TRBV7-2
d_gene: NA
j_gene: TRBJ1-3
CDR3aa: CASSRRAQGGNTIYF

len: 14
v_gene: TRBV12-3/TRBV12-4
d_gene: TRBD1
j_gene: TRBJ1-1
CDR3aa: CASSLQGAHTEAFF

len: 14
v_gene: TRBV4-2
d_gene: TRBD1
j_gene: TRBJ1-2
CDR3aa: CASSQAGTGSGYTF

len: 15
v_gene: TRBV5-1
d_gene: TRBD1
j_gene: TRBJ2-5
CDR3aa: CASSLVGTGKETQYF

len: 14
v_gene: TRBV9
d_gene: NA
j_gene: TRBJ1-1
CDR3aa: CASSVDGGNTEAFF

len: 10
v_gene: TRBV20-1
d_gene: NA
j_gene: TRBJ2-7
CDR3aa: CRADSVEQYF

len: 10
v_gene: TRBV2
d_gene: TRBD2
j_gene: TRBJ2-3
CDR3aa: CASRGGTSGF

len: 13
v_gene: TRBV9
d_gene: NA
j_gene: TRBJ2-2
CDR3aa: CASRGSGGAELFF

len: 17
v_gene: TRBV7-3
d_gene: NA
j_gene: TRBJ2-3
CDR3aa: CASSFYPSLHRTDTQYF

len: 14
v_gene: TRBV7-9
d_gene: TRBD2
j_gene: TRBJ2-5
CDR3aa: CASNPGLGQETQYF

len: 16
v_gene: TRBV11-2
d_gene: TRBD1
j_gene: TRBJ1-1
CDR3aa: CASSPMDRGIGTEAFF

len: 13
v_gene: TRBV29-1
d_gene: NA
j_gene: TRBJ2-7
CDR3aa: CSVGQQGGYEQYF

len: 14
v_gene: TRBV20-1
d_gene: NA
j_gene: TRBJ1-1
CDR3aa: CSAPVGGPGTEALF

len: 13
v_gene: TRBV6-5
d_gene: NA
j_gene: TRBJ2-5
CDR3aa: CASSYHGSETQYF

len: 13
v_gene: TRBV7-9
d_gene: NA
j_gene: TRBJ2-3
CDR3aa: CASSLAVPDTQYF